The TCR beta chain described here comes from a study of PD-1 blockade in classical Hodgkin lymphoma. The overall study: Intravenous infusions of nivolumab 3 mg/kg reached patients every 2 weeks.

V lost 0 bases, J lost 5 bases, and 16 bases lay in between. Germline V gene data show CDR1 as MNHEY and CDR2 as SVGAGI. The CDR3 spans 16 residues. Note on this clone: Antigen: not known.

Libraries were prepared by immunoSEQ multiplex PCR; TCRdb keeps only in-frame clonotypes and omits some of them. The sample comprises around 2,900 clones, more than 60% of which are singletons, and around a third rests with the top ten. Study-wide findings and caveats: Newly diagnosed patients had baseline TCR diversity that was reportedly lower than that of healthy donors. Lower baseline TCR diversity marked trial partial responders and progressors.

Every patient was affected by relapse after autologous stem cell transplantation, while exposure to brentuximab vedotin was not uniform. It was by magnetic negative selection that CD8+ T cells were isolated from thawed PBMCs. The TCR sequence derives from a human donor with classical Hodgkin lymphoma. This sequence joins TRBV6-5 and TRBJ2-5; either TRBD1 or TRBD2 may supply D (6 bases each). Sequencing was performed on CD8+ T cells from blood, taken at baseline. CDR3 DNA: TGTGCCAGCAGTTACTCCGGGGGCTTGGGGTGGGAGACCCAGTACTTC. Translating gives CASSYSGGLGWETQYF.